This T cell receptor beta chain was profiled in a study of blood T cells in healthy people across ages. Only a few counts were recorded for this clonotype. Per germline, CDR1 MDHEN and CDR2 SYDVKM. There are 14 residues in the CDR3. V lost 6 bases and J 4 bases, leaving 15 bases between the germline ends. A J-beta primer mix and a sample-barcoded 5' primer were used in a second PCR of roughly 7 to 12 cycles. TCRdb re-called the 5' RACE reads through MiXCR, storing one row per CDR3 protein. This table holds more than 800,000 distinct CDR3 sequences, roughly 45% found once. Specimen: blood. The chain recombines TRBV28 with TRBJ2-5, with D possibly matching TRBD2 (6 bases). The sequence came from a woman aged 55-70 years in good health. CDR3 bases: TGTGCCAGCAGACGGGAGAGGAGAAGAGAGACCCAGTACTTC. This encodes CASRRERRRETQYF.